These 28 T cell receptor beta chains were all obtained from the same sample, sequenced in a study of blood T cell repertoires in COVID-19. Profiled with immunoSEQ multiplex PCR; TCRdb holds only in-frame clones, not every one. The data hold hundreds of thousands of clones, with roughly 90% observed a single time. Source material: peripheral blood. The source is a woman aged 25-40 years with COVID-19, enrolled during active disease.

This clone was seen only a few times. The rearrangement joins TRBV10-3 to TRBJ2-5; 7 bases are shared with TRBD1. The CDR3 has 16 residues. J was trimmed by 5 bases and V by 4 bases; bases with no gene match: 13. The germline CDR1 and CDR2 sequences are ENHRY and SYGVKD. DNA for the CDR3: TGTGCCATCAGTGTATCCCCTTCAGGGGGACAGGAGACCCAGTACTTC. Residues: CAISVSPSGGQETQYF.

The CDR3 DNA follows: TGTGCCAGCAGCTTAGGGGTGAACGCCCTAGGCACAGATACGCAGTATTTT. Its translation: CASSLGVNALGTDTQYF. The chain uses TRBV7-9 and TRBJ2-3, with no clear D. Germline loops: CDR1 SEHNR, CDR2 FQNEAQ (reference sequence). The CDR3 runs 17 residues. V dropped 1 base and J dropped 1 base, with 15 bases sitting between them.

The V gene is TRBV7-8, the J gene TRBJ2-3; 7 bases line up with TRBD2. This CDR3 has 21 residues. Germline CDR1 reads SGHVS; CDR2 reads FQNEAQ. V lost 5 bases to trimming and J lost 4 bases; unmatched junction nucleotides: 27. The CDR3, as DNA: TGTGCCAGCAGCACTCCTCTCGGGGCTAGCGGAGGGAGAGAGTTGCCAGATACGCAGTATTTT. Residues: CASSTPLGASGGRELPDTQYF.

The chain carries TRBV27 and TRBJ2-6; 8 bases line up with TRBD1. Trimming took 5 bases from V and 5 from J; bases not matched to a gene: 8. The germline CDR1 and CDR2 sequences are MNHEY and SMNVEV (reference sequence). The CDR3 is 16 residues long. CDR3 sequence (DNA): TGTGCCAGCAGTCCAGGGGGCTCGCTGAGGGCCAACGTCCTGACTTTC. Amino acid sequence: CASSPGGSLRANVLTF.

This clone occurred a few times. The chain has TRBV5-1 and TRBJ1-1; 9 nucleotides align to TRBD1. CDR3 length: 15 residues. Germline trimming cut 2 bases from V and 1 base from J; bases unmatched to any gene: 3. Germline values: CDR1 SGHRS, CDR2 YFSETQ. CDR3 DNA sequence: TGCGCCAGCAGCTTACAGGGGGCGGCGAACACTGAAGCTTTCTTT. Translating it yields CASSLQGAANTEAFF.

As DNA, the CDR3 is TGTGCCAGTTCTCGCGGGATTTCGGCTGGCTACACCTTC. Translating gives CASSRGISAGYTF. This rearrangement joins TRBV12-3 or TRBV12-4 to TRBJ1-2; no definite D call. CDR3 length: 13 residues. Deletions cut 9 bases from V and 7 bases from J, with 18 bases between.

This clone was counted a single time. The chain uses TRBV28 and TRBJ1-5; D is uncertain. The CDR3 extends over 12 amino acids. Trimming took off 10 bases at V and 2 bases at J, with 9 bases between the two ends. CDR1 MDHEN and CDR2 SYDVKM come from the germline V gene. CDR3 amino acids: CATHRGNQPQHF. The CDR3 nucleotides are TGTGCCACCCACCGGGGCAATCAGCCCCAGCATTTT.

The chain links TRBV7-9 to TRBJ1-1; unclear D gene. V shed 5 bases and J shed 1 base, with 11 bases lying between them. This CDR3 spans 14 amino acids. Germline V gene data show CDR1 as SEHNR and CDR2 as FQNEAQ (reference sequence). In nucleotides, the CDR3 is TGTGCCAGCAGCCCGACCGCAGGGAACACTGAAGCTTTCTTT. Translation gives CASSPTAGNTEAFF.

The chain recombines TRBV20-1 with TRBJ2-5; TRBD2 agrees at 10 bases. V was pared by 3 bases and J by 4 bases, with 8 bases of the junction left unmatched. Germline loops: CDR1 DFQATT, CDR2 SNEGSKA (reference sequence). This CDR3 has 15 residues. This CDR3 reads CSASPLAGAPETQYF. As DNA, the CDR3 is TGCAGTGCTAGTCCCCTAGCGGGAGCCCCAGAGACCCAGTACTTC.

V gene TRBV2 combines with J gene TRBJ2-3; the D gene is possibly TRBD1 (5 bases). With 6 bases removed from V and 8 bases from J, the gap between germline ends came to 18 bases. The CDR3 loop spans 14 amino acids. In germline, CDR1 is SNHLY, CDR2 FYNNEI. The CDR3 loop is CASRAGQGPGTQYF. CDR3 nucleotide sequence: TGTGCCAGCAGGGCCGGGCAGGGCCCTGGTACGCAGTATTTT.

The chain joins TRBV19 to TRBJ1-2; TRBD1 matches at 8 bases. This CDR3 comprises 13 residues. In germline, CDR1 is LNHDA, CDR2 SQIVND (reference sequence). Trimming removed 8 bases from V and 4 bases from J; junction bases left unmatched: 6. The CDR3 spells CASGDRTIYGYTF. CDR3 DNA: TGTGCCAGTGGGGACAGGACGATCTATGGCTACACCTTC.

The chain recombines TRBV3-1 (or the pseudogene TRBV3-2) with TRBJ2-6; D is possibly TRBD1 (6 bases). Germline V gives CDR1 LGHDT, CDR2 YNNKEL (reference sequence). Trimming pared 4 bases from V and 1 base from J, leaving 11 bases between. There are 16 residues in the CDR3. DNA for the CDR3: TGTGCCAGCAGCCCATGGCAGGGGTCTGGGGCCAACGTCCTGACTTTC. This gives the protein CASSPWQGSGANVLTF.

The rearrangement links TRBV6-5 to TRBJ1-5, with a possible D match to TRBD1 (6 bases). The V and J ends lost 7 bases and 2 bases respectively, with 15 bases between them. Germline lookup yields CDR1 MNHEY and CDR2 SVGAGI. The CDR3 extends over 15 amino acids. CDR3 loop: CASTLKGGGNQPQHF. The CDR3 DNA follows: TGTGCCAGCACCCTAAAGGGGGGGGGCAATCAGCCCCAGCATTTT.

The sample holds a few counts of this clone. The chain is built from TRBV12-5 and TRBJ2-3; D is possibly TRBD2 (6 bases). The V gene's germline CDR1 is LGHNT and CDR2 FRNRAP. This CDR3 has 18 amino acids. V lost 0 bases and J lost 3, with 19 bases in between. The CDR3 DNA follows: TGTGCTAGTGGTTTGGTAAGGGACGGACTAATCGGTACAGATACGCAGTATTTT. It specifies CASGLVRDGLIGTDTQYF.

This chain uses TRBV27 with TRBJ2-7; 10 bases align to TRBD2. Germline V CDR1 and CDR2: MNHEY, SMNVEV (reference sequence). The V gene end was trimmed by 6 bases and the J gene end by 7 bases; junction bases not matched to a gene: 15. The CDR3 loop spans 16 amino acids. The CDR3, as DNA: TGTGCCAGCAGCCCCCGGCGGCTAGCGGGAGTGTGGGAGCAGTACTTC. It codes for CASSPRRLAGVWEQYF.

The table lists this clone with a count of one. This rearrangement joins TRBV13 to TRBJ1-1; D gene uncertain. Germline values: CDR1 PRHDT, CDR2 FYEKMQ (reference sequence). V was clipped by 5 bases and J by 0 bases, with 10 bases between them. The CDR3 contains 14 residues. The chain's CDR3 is CASSPPFVNTEAFF. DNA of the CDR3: TGTGCCAGCAGCCCCCCCTTTGTGAACACTGAAGCTTTCTTT.

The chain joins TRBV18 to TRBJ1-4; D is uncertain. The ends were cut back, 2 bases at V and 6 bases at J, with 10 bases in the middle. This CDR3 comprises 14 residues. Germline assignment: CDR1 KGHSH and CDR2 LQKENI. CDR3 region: CASSPAGHDEKLFF. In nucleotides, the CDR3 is TGTGCCAGCTCACCAGCAGGTCATGATGAAAAACTGTTTTTT.

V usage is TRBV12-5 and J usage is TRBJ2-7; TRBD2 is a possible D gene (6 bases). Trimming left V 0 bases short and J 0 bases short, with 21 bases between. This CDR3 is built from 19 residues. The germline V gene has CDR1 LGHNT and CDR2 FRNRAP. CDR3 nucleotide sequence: TGTGCTAGTGGTTTGGTACCGGTATTGGGGGGTGGTAGCTCCTACGAGCAGTACTTC. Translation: CASGLVPVLGGGSSYEQYF.

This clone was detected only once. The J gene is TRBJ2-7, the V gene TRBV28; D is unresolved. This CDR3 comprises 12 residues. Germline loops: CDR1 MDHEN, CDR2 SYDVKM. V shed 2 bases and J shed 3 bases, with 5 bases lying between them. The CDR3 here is CASSLLLYEQYF. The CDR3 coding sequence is TGTGCCAGCAGTTTACTACTCTACGAGCAGTACTTC. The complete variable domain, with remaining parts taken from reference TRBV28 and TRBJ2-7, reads DVKVTQSSRYLVKRTGEKVFLECVQDMDHENMFWYRQDPGLGLRLIYFSYDVKMKEKGDIPEGYSVSREKKERFSLILESASTNQTSMYLCASSLLLYEQYFGPGTRLTVT.

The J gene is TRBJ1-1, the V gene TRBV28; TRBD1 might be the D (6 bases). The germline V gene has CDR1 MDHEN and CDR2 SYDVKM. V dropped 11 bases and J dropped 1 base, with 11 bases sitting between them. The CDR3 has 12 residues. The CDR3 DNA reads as TGTGCCGGACGGGGGGCGAACACTGAAGCTTTCTTT. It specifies CAGRGANTEAFF.

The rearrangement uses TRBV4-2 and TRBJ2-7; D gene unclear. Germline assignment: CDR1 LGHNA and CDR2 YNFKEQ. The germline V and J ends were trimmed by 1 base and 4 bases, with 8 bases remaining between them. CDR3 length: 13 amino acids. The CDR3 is CASSQAVAYEQYF. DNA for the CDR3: TGTGCCAGCAGCCAAGCGGTTGCGTACGAGCAGTACTTC.

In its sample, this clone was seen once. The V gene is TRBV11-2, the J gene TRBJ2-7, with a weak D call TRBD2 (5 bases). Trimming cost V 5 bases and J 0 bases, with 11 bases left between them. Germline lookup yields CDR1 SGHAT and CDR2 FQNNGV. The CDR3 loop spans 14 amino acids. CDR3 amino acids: CASSVGLSSYEQYF. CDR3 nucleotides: TGTGCCAGCAGCGTCGGACTTTCCTCCTACGAGCAGTACTTC.

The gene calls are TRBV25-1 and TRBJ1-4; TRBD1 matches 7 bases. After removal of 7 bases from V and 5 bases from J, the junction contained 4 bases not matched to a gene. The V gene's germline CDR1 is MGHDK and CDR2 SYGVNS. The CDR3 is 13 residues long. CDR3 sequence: CASKGTENEKLFF. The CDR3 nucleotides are TGTGCCAGCAAAGGGACAGAGAATGAAAAACTGTTTTTT. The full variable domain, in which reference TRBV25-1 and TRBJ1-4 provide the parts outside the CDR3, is EADIYQTPRYLVIGTGKKITLECSQTMGHDKMYWYQQDPGMELHLIHYSYGVNSTEKGDLSSESTVSRIRTEHFPLTLESARPSHTSQYLCASKGTENEKLFFGSGTQLSVL.

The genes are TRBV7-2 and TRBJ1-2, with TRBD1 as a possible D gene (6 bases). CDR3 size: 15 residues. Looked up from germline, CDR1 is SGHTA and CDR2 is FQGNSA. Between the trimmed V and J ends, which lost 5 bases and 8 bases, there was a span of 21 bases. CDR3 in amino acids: CASSLPTGLVFGYTF. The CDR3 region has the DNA TGTGCCAGCAGCCTACCCACAGGGCTAGTTTTCGGCTACACCTTC.

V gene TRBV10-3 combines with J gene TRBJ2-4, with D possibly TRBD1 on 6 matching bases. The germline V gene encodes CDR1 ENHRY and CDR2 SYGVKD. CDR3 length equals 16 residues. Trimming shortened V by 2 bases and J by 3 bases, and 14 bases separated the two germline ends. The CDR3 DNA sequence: TGTGCCATCAGTGAGATGACAGGCGATGGCAAAAACATTCAGTACTTC. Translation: CAISEMTGDGKNIQYF.

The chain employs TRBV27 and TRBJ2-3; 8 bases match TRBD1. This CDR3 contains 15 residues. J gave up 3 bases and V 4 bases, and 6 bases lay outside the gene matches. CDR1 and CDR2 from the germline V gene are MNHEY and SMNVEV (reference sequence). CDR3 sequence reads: CASSSPTGVTDTQYF. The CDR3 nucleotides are TGTGCCAGCAGTTCCCCGACAGGGGTGACAGATACGCAGTATTTT.

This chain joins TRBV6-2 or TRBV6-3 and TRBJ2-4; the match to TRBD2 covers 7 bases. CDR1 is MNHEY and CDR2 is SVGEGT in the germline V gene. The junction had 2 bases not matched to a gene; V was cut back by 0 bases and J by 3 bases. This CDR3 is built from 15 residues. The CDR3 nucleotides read TGTGCCAGCAGTTACTCCGCTAGCGGCAAAAACATTCAGTACTTC. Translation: CASSYSASGKNIQYF.

The CDR3 here is CASSLGGGSLYEQYF. The CDR3 DNA reads TGTGCCAGCAGCTTAGGGGGCGGGAGCCTTTACGAGCAGTACTTC. The chain employs TRBV7-6 and TRBJ2-7, with 7 nucleotides matching TRBD2. The V gene end was trimmed by 1 base and the J gene end by 4 bases; junction bases not matched to a gene: 7. Germline V gene data show CDR1 as SGHVS and CDR2 as FNYEAQ. The CDR3 length is 15 residues.